Given below is one T cell receptor (beta chain) in context. This record belongs to a study of blood T cells in healthy people across ages. Germline loops: CDR1 SGHTA, CDR2 FQGNSA. Trimming left V 7 bases short and J 7 bases short, with 16 bases between. CDR3 length equals 13 residues. The authors ran a second PCR of about 6 to 12 cycles using a sample-barcoded 5' primer and a J-beta primer mix. Carrying 12 random nucleotides, a template-switch adaptor labeled each individual cDNA molecule. Using its own MiXCR run on the 5' RACE reads, TCRdb lists one record per CDR3 protein. This table holds 1.4 million or so distinct CDR3 sequences, roughly two fifths found once.

The gene calls are TRBV7-2 and TRBJ1-2; D gene ambiguous. This receptor was identified in a woman aged 18-29 years in good health. Sequenced input: blood. The CDR3 DNA is TGTGCCAGCACCAACACAGAGGGAGGTGGCTACACCTTC. Translating it yields CASTNTEGGGYTF.